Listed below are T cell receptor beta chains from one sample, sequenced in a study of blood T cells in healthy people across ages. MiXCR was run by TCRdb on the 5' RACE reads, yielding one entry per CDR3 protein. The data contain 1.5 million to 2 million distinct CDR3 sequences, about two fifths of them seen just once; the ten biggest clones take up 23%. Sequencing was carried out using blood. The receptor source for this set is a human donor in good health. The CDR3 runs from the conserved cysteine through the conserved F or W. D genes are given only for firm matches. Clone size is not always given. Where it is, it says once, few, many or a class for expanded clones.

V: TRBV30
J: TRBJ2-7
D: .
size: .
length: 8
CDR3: CASDEQYF
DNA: TGTGCCTCGGACGAGCAGTACTTC

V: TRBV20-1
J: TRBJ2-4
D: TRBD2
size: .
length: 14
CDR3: CSAVREEYSYIQYF
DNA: TGCAGTGCTGTCCGGGAGGAGTATAGTTACATTCAGTACTTC

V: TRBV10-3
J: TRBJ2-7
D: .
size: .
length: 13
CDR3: CAISAEDSYEQYF
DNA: TGTGCCATCAGTGCGGAGGACTCCTACGAGCAGTACTTC

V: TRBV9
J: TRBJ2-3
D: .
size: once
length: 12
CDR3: CASSVRAGTQYF
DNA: TGTGCCAGCAGCGTAAGAGCCGGTACGCAGTATTTT

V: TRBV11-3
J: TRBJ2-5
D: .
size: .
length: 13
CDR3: CASSLVIVETQYF
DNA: TGTGCCAGCAGCTTAGTGATAGTGGAGACCCAGTACTTC

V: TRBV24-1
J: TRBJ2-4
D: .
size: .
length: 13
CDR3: CATSDTGTTIQYF
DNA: TGTGCCACCAGTGATACCGGGACCACCATTCAGTACTTC

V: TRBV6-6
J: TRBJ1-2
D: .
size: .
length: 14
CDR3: CASSHSSGYDGYTF
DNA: TGTGCCAGCAGTCACTCTTCAGGGTACGATGGCTACACCTTC

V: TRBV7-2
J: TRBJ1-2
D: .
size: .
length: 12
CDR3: CASSLRCYGYTF
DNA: TGTGCCAGCAGCTTAAGATGCTATGGCTACACCTTC

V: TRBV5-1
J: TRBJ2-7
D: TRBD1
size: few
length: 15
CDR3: CASSFGDRTMYEQYF
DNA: TGCGCCAGCAGCTTTGGGGACAGGACGATGTACGAGCAGTACTTC

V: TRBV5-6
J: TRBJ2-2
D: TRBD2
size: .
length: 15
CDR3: CASSVGLALTGELFF
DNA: TGTGCCAGCAGCGTAGGACTAGCTTTAACCGGGGAGCTGTTTTTT

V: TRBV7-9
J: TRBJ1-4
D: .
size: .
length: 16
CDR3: CASSLTAGYRGEKLFF
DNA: TGTGCCAGCAGCCTTACCGCGGGCTACAGAGGGGAAAAACTGTTTTTT

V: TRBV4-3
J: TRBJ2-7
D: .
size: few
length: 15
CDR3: CASSYSATGLGEQYF
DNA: TGCGCCAGCAGCTATTCGGCCACAGGGTTAGGCGAGCAGTACTTC

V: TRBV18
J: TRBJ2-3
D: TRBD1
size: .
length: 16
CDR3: CASSLRQGTTTDTQYF
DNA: TGTGCCAGCTCACTACGACAGGGAACCACAACAGATACGCAGTATTTT

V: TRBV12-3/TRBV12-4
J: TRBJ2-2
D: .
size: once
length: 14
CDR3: CASSLGLGNRELFF
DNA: TGTGCCAGCAGTCTAGGGTTAGGGAACCGGGAGCTGTTTTTT

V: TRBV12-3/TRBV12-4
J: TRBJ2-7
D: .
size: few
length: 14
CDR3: CASSFRTDTYEQYF
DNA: TGTGCCAGCAGTTTTAGGACCGATACCTACGAGCAGTACTTC

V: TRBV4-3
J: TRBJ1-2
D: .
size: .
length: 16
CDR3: CASSQDPTAQNYGYTF
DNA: TGCGCCAGCAGCCAAGACCCCACGGCCCAGAACTATGGCTACACCTTC

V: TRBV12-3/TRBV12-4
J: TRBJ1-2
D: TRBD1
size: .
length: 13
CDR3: CASTVDRGYGYTF
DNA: TGTGCCAGCACCGTGGACAGGGGCTATGGCTACACCTTC

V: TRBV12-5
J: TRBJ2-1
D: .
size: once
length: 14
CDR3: CASGFGGQYNEQFF
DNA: TGTGCTAGTGGTTTTGGTGGGCAATACAATGAGCAGTTCTTC

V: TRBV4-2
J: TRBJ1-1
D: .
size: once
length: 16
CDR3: CASSQVAGSVDTEAFF
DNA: TGTGCCAGCAGCCAAGTGGCGGGCTCAGTGGACACTGAAGCTTTCTTT

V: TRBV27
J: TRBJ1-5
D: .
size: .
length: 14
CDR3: CTSNRVGTNQPQHF
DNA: TGTACCAGTAACAGGGTTGGAACGAATCAGCCCCAGCATTTT

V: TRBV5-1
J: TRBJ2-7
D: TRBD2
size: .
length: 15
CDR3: CASWLAGEPYNEQYF
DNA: TGCGCCAGCTGGTTAGCGGGGGAACCCTACAATGAGCAGTACTTC

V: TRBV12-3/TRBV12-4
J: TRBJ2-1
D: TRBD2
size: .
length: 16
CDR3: CASSFRGTSEGNEQFF
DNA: TGTGCCAGCAGTTTCCGTGGGACTAGCGAGGGCAATGAGCAGTTCTTC

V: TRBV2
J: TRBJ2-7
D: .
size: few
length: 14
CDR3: CASISLRKAYEQYF
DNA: TGTGCCAGCATTTCCCTCAGAAAGGCCTACGAGCAGTACTTC

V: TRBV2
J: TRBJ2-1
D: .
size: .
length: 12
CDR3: CASSEASNEQFF
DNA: TGTGCCAGCAGTGAAGCGTCGAATGAGCAGTTCTTC

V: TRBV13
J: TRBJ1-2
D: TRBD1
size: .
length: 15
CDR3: CASSHGTGNHYGYTF
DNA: TGTGCCAGCAGCCACGGGACAGGGAACCACTATGGCTACACCTTC

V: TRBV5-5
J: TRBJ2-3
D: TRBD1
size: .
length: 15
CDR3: CASRTTGDHRDTQYF
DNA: TGTGCCAGCAGGACGACAGGGGACCATCGAGATACGCAGTATTTT

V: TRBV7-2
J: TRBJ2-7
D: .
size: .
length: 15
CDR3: CASSPFGRNAYEQYF
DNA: TGTGCCAGCAGTCCTTTCGGACGGAACGCCTACGAGCAGTACTTC

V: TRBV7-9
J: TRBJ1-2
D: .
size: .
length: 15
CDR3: CASNLGTTTSYGYTF
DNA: TGTGCCAGCAACCTCGGGACAACCACTTCCTATGGCTACACCTTC

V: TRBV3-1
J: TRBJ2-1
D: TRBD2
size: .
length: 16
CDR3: CASSREGLAVNNEQFF
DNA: TGTGCCAGCAGCCGCGAGGGGCTAGCGGTCAACAATGAGCAGTTCTTC